This T cell receptor beta chain was identified in a study of early T cells in non-severe SARS-CoV-2 infection. Study information: Chains were not paired, and sequencing was done on bulk RNA from unsorted whole blood. The study, taken as a whole, reports: The study's VDJdb matching favored anti-spike CD8 responses and missed private and CD4 specificities.

Within the sample, this clonotype is medium-sized. Its matching antigen is unknown. Researchers tagged individual cDNA molecules with unique molecular identifiers. MiXCR, applied by TCRdb to the 5' RACE reads, yields one record per CDR3 protein. The profile shows tens of thousands of distinct CDR3 sequences, around 4.2% of them singletons. There are 15 residues in the CDR3. Trimming stripped 3 bases from V and 4 bases from J, with 15 bases between. CDR1 is MNHEY, CDR2 SMNVEV, per germline (reference sequence). The chain employs TRBV27 and TRBJ2-5, with D possibly TRBD1 on 6 matching bases. This TCR came from an adult who was a healthcare worker with PCR-confirmed SARS-CoV-2 infection or an uninfected control (not recorded which). Sequencing was done on a sample of whole blood. CDR3 nucleotides: TGTGCCAGCAGTTTTGGGCAGGGGAGCGGAGAGACCCAGTACTTC. Protein: CASSFGQGSGETQYF.